This TCR beta chain was sequenced in a study of T cell responses to AZD1222 COVID-19 vaccine. Produced via immunoSEQ multiplex PCR; TCRdb's table is partial and in-frame only. This sample carries approximately 150,000 clones, roughly 91% of them seen once, and the ten largest clones take 1.4%. Regarding the study as a whole: Spike-spanning, vaccine-associated CD4 TCRs were dominant at 160-218 and 743-854. Repertoires were collected only later (after the peak T cell response had occurred). The donors showed a predominance of white British ancestry and of females, with possible underestimation of clonal diversity. A rise in Spike-specific TCR breadth and depth followed two AZD1222 doses.

Germline V gives CDR1 LNHDA, CDR2 SQIVND (reference sequence). After removal of 10 bases from V and 7 bases from J, the junction contained 12 bases not matched to a gene. This CDR3 has 15 residues. Remarks on this clone: Antigen: not known.

The specimen comprised peripheral blood, sampled on day 0 of AZD1222 vaccination. The chain carries TRBV19 and TRBJ2-2; 10 nucleotides align to TRBD2. The origin of this receptor is an adult in good health. The chain's CDR3 is CATVPSGSNFGELFF. The CDR3 bases are TGTGCCACAGTACCTAGCGGGAGTAATTTCGGGGAGCTGTTTTTT.